This TCR beta chain is drawn from a study of cytomegalovirus exposure and HLA in healthy donors. Study results and caveats: A list of approximately 160 TCR beta chains associated with cytomegalovirus was given.

The protocol was immunoSEQ multiplex PCR, while the TCRdb copy is restricted to in-frame clones and leaves out a portion. The sample shows under 75,000 clones, around 97% of them seen only once. With regard to this clone: Its antigen remains unidentified.

V lost 2 bases and J lost 2; bases outside the gene matches: 7. The germline V gene encodes CDR1 SGHNT and CDR2 YYREEE (reference sequence). CDR3 length: 16 amino acids. This chain links TRBV5-4 with TRBJ2-1; 7 nucleotides align to TRBD1. What was sequenced was PBMCs. The TCR was taken from a woman in her late teens or twenties in good health and CMV-seropositive. Here the CDR3 reads CASSLNRDRTYNEQFF. CDR3 coding DNA: TGTGCCAGCAGCTTAAACCGGGACAGAACCTACAATGAGCAGTTCTTC.